This T cell receptor beta chain was sequenced for a study of technical replicates of blood from a few donors. V shed 3 bases, J shed 3 bases, and the junction held 7 bases outside the gene matches. Germline V CDR1 and CDR2: MRHNA, SNTAGT. This CDR3 region has 16 residues. Sequencing was performed with immunoSEQ multiplex PCR; in TCRdb, only in-frame clones are kept and a portion is missing. The sample includes more than 15,000 clones, more than 75% seen only once; the top ten take roughly 9.6%. The V call is TRBV6-4, the J call TRBJ2-7; TRBD2 aligns across 11 bases. Source material: PBMCs. The source is a human donor in good health. The CDR3 DNA is TGTGCCAGCAGTGAACTAGCGGGAGCAACGCGCTACGAGCAGTACTTC. It yields the protein CASSELAGATRYEQYF.